The following is a T cell receptor beta chain sequence with its context. The conserved phenylalanine or tryptophan normally closing the CDR3 is absent here, so this likely arose from a read error. Germline DNA was also extracted, with blood RNA taken from unsorted whole blood. These data are taken from a study of tumor-infiltrating lymphocytes in primary liver carcinoma. Trimming took off 6 bases at V and 4 bases at J, with 14 bases between the two ends. Germline-derived CDR1 and CDR2 are SEHNR and FQNEAQ (reference sequence). CDR3 length equals 14 residues. The investigators made TCR beta cDNA from roughly 460 ng total RNA, using a constant-region primer. TCR beta libraries came from three nested multiplex PCR rounds using slightly modified ARM-PCR. Investigators reported that the first two PCR rounds, at approximately 11 cycles each, used TRBV1-TRBV30 forward primers with a C-beta reverse primer. TCRdb re-called the multiplex PCR reads with MiXCR, one entry per CDR3 protein. The data contain approximately 330,000 distinct CDR3 sequences, about 61% of them singletons.

The receptor comes from a man between 35 and 55 years old with primary liver carcinoma and hepatitis B virus infection. V and J are TRBV7-9 and TRBJ2-3; possible D gene TRBD1, 6 bases. The specimen sequenced was peripheral blood. CDR3: CASSPDSPADTQYL. The CDR3 nucleotides read TGTGCCAGCAGTCCGGACAGCCCAGCAGATACGCAGTATCTT.